A selection of T cell receptor beta chains follows, all from one sample in a study of blood T cells in healthy people across ages. One entry per CDR3 protein results from TCRdb running MiXCR on the 5' RACE reads. The sample consists of approximately 850,000 distinct CDR3 sequences, 55% to 70% of them appearing once. The specimen was blood. These receptors came from a young man in good health. Both conserved end residues are part of each CDR3. D genes are given only for firm matches. The listing skips clone size in some rows; elsewhere it reads once, few, many or a size class.

v_gene	abundance	d_gene	j_gene	CDR3nt	CDR3aa
TRBV7-2	.	TRBD2	TRBJ2-6	TGTGCCAGCAGCCCAAGGGCGGGGGACGGGGCCAACGTCCTGACTTTC	CASSPRAGDGANVLTF
TRBV7-2	.	TRBD2	TRBJ2-5	TGTGCCAGCAGCGTAAGCGGGGGCATAGGGTCCCAGTACTTC	CASSVSGGIGSQYF
TRBV12-3/TRBV12-4	few	TRBD1	TRBJ1-4	TGTGCCAGCAGACTGACAGGGTCGGATGAAAAACTGTTTTTT	CASRLTGSDEKLFF
TRBV20-1	.	.	TRBJ2-1	TGCAGTGCTAGCGATCTCCGGGATTCAGAGACCCAGTTCTTC	CSASDLRDSETQFF
TRBV18	.	.	TRBJ2-3	TGTGCCAGCTCATCCAAGGGAGAATCCACAGATACGCAGTATTTT	CASSSKGESTDTQYF
TRBV19	.	.	TRBJ1-5	TGTGCCAGTAGTGCCAAACCCGACTTGAGTCATCAGCCCCAGCATTTT	CASSAKPDLSHQPQHF
TRBV4-3	.	.	TRBJ2-7	TGCGCCAGCAGCCAGGACTTGACAGGCTCCTACGAGCAGTACTTC	CASSQDLTGSYEQYF
TRBV29-1	.	.	TRBJ1-2	TGCAGCCCCCCAGCGGCTAACTATGGCTACACCTTC	CSPPAANYGYTF
TRBV20-1	.	.	TRBJ2-7	TGCAGTGCCCCAGCCCCCTACGAGCAGTACTTC	CSAPAPYEQYF
TRBV7-2	.	.	TRBJ2-7	TGTGCCAGCAGCGGAATAGAATCCATCCAGTACTTC	CASSGIESIQYF
TRBV7-9	.	.	TRBJ2-4	TGTGCCAGCAGTCGGGGCCAGAATAACATTCAGTACTTC	CASSRGQNNIQYF
TRBV3-1	.	TRBD1	TRBJ2-7	TGTGCCAGCAGCCAAGGACAGGGGGCATACTCCTACGAGCAGTACTTC	CASSQGQGAYSYEQYF
TRBV20-1	.	TRBD2	TRBJ2-5	TGCAGCTCCCGACTAGCACAGGAGACCCAGTACTTC	CSSRLAQETQYF
TRBV3-1	few	.	TRBJ2-5	TGTGCCAGCAGCCCCTTCGCACAAGAGACCCAGTACTTC	CASSPFAQETQYF
TRBV2	.	TRBD2	TRBJ2-1	TGTGCCAGCAGTGAATGGGGACTAGCGGGGGAGTCGGGCAATGAGCAGTTCTTC	CASSEWGLAGESGNEQFF
TRBV6-2/TRBV6-3	.	TRBD2	TRBJ2-2	TGTGCCAGCAGTCGACTAGCGGGGGTGAACACCGGGGAGCTGTTTTTT	CASSRLAGVNTGELFF
TRBV10-3	few	.	TRBJ1-2	TGTGCCAGTAAACAGGTTGGCTACACCTTC	CASKQVGYTF
TRBV20-1	few	TRBD2	TRBJ2-5	TGCAGTGCTAGATCATATGGGGGGGCGGGAGGCCCGCAGGAGACCCAGTACTTC	CSARSYGGAGGPQETQYF